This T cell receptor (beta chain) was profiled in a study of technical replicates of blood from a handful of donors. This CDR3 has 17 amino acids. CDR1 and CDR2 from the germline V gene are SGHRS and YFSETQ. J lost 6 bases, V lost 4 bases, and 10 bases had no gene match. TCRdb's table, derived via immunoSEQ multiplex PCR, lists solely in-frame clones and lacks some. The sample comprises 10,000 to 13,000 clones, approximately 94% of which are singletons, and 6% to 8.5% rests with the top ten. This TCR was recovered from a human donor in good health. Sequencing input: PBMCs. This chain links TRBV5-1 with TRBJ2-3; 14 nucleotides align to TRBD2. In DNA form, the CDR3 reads TGCGCCAGCAGCCCGGACCCGGGACTAGCGGGAGAGGATACGCAGTATTTT. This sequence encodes CASSPDPGLAGEDTQYF. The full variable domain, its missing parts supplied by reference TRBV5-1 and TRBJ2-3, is KAGVTQTPRYLIKTRGQQVTLSCSPISGHRSVSWYQQTPGQGLQFLFEYFSETQRNKGNFPGRFSGRQFSNSRSEMNVSTLELGDSALYLCASSPDPGLAGEDTQYFGPGTRLTVL.